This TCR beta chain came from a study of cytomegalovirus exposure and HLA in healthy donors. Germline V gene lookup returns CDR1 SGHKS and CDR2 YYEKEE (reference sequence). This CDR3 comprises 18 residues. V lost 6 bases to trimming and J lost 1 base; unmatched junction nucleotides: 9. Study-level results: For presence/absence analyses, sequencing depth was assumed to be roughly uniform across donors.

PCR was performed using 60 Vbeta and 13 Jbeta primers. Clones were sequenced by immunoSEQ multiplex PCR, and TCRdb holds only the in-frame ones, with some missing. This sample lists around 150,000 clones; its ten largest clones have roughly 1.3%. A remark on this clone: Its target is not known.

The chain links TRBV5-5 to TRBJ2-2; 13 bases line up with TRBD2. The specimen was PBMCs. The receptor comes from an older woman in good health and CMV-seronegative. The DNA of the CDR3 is TGTGCCAGCATCACTAGCGGGAGGGCCTCGGGGAACACCGGGGAGCTGTTTTTT. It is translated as CASITSGRASGNTGELFF.